These T cell receptor beta chains were read from a single sample in a study of T cells after somatic rescue of genetic block. Assay used: immunoSEQ multiplex PCR; TCRdb lists only in-frame clones, some missing. The repertoire consists of under 15,000 clones, with roughly two thirds occurring once and the leading ten covering about 21%. Material for sequencing was peripheral blood mononuclear cells (PBMCs). These receptors all come from a boy between 5 and 17 years old. The CDR3 runs from the conserved cysteine through the conserved F or W. The order of the fields is D gene, clone size, J gene, V gene, CDR3 DNA, CDR3 protein. A D gene is named only where the DNA matches it firmly. Clone size is not always given. Where it is, it says once, few, many or a class for expanded clones.

D: TRBD1; size: few; J: TRBJ2-7; V: TRBV5-1; DNA: TGCGCCAGCAGTTCGACAGGGGGCAGAGCAGCCGAGCAGTACTTC; CDR3: CASSSTGGRAAEQYF
D: TRBD2; size: .; J: TRBJ2-5; V: TRBV6-1; DNA: TGTGCCAGCAGTTTACTAGCGTACCAAGAGACCCAGTACTTC; CDR3: CASSLLAYQETQYF
D: .; size: .; J: TRBJ1-1; V: TRBV19; DNA: TGTGCCAGTAGTCCCCAAGGGAGGGATACTGAAGCTTTCTTT; CDR3: CASSPQGRDTEAFF
D: .; size: .; J: TRBJ2-1; V: TRBV4-2; DNA: TGTGCCAGCAGCCAAGATCTCACAGAGCAGTTCTTC; CDR3: CASSQDLTEQFF
D: .; size: once; J: TRBJ2-3; V: TRBV4-2; DNA: TGTGCCAGCAGCCAAGATCAGGGTGGTATTGGTACAGATACGCAGTATTTT; CDR3: CASSQDQGGIGTDTQYF
D: .; size: .; J: TRBJ2-3; V: TRBV5-8; DNA: TGTGCCAGCAGCCGATCCTTCCTTTGGGCTCTAGGAACAGATACGCAGTATTTT; CDR3: CASSRSFLWALGTDTQYF
D: TRBD1; size: few; J: TRBJ2-7; V: TRBV27; DNA: TGTGCCAGCAGTTCTCCGGGACAGCCCTACGAGCAGTACTTC; CDR3: CASSSPGQPYEQYF
D: .; size: .; J: TRBJ1-6; V: TRBV9; DNA: TGTGCCAGCAGCGTAGCCGACTTCATTTCACCCCTCCACTTT; CDR3: CASSVADFISPLHF
D: TRBD1; size: .; J: TRBJ2-3; V: TRBV11-2; DNA: TGTGCCAGCAGCTTATTGGGGACAGGGGGCTATACGCAGTATTTT; CDR3: CASSLLGTGGYTQYF
D: .; size: few; J: TRBJ2-2; V: TRBV19; DNA: TGTGCCAGTAGTATTTGGCAGGGTAACACCGGGGAGCTGTTTTTT; CDR3: CASSIWQGNTGELFF
D: .; size: .; J: TRBJ1-2; V: TRBV18; DNA: TGTGCCAGCTCACCTCCTGGACTGGCAAATGGCTACACCTTC; CDR3: CASSPPGLANGYTF
D: .; size: .; J: TRBJ1-6; V: TRBV18; DNA: TGTGCCAGCTCACCAAGGCAGGCGAATTCACCCCTCCACTTT; CDR3: CASSPRQANSPLHF
D: TRBD1; size: .; J: TRBJ1-2; V: TRBV18; DNA: TGTGCCAGCTCACCTAAACCGGGACAGGGTAACTATGGCTACACCTTC; CDR3: CASSPKPGQGNYGYTF
D: .; size: .; J: TRBJ2-1; V: TRBV11-2; DNA: TGTGCCAGCAGCTTAGTCCTGTCTTCCTCCTACAATGAGCAGTTCTTC; CDR3: CASSLVLSSSYNEQFF
D: .; size: .; J: TRBJ1-4; V: TRBV5-8; DNA: TGTGCCAGCAGCTTGGATCGGGGTCGCTTATTTTCAACTAATGAAAAACTGTTTTTT; CDR3: CASSLDRGRLFSTNEKLFF
D: .; size: .; J: TRBJ1-4; V: TRBV6-5; DNA: TGTGCCAGCAGTTTCCTCCAGGGAACTAATGAAAAACTGTTTTTT; CDR3: CASSFLQGTNEKLFF
D: TRBD1; size: .; J: TRBJ1-2; V: TRBV28; DNA: TGTGCCAGCAGACCTCTTGGGACAGCCGCCGACACCTTC; CDR3: CASRPLGTAADTF
D: .; size: .; J: TRBJ2-7; V: TRBV6-5; DNA: TGTGCCAGCAGTTCCGGGACGGTCACCTACGAGCAGTACTTC; CDR3: CASSSGTVTYEQYF
D: .; size: few; J: TRBJ1-1; V: TRBV29-1; DNA: TGCAGCGTTGGGGAGAACACTGAAGCTTTCTTT; CDR3: CSVGENTEAFF
D: TRBD1; size: .; J: TRBJ1-5; V: TRBV2; DNA: TGTGCCAGCAAACTAGACAGGGGCTTGTATAGCAATCAGCCCCAGCATTTT; CDR3: CASKLDRGLYSNQPQHF
D: TRBD1; size: .; J: TRBJ2-5; V: TRBV6-1; DNA: TGTGCCAGCAGTGAATGGGGACAGGGCGGGACCCAGTACTTC; CDR3: CASSEWGQGGTQYF
D: .; size: .; J: TRBJ2-7; V: TRBV6-6; DNA: TGTGCCAGCAGTTACGACCCCTACGAGCAGTACTTC; CDR3: CASSYDPYEQYF
D: .; size: .; J: TRBJ2-1; V: TRBV21-1; DNA: TGTGCCAGCAGCAAAGTATTGAGCGAACCCCCCTACAATGAGCAGTTCTTC; CDR3: CASSKVLSEPPYNEQFF
D: TRBD2; size: .; J: TRBJ2-1; V: TRBV6-1; DNA: TGTGCCAGCAGTGTGTCGGACATCGGCCTAGCGGGAGGATACAATGAGCAGTTCTTC; CDR3: CASSVSDIGLAGGYNEQFF
D: .; size: .; J: TRBJ2-1; V: TRBV11-2; DNA: TGTGCCAGCAGCCCCAGCAATGAGCAGTTCTTC; CDR3: CASSPSNEQFF
D: TRBD1; size: .; J: TRBJ1-5; V: TRBV5-4; DNA: TGTGCCAGCAGTCGACAGGGAGATCAGCCCCAGCATTTT; CDR3: CASSRQGDQPQHF
D: TRBD1; size: .; J: TRBJ2-7; V: TRBV30; DNA: TGTGCCGGCTTACGGGACAGGGGCTACGAGCAGTACTTC; CDR3: CAGLRDRGYEQYF
D: .; size: .; J: TRBJ2-2; V: TRBV7-3; DNA: TGTGCCAGCAGCTTTGGGGGCTCGGGGGAGCTGTTTTTT; CDR3: CASSFGGSGELFF
D: TRBD1; size: .; J: TRBJ2-3; V: TRBV7-9; DNA: TGTGCCAGCAGCTTAGTAGGAGACAGGGCCACAGATACGCAGTATTTT; CDR3: CASSLVGDRATDTQYF
D: .; size: .; J: TRBJ1-5; V: TRBV27; DNA: TGTGCCAGCAGTTTACAGGGAGGCAATCAGCCCCAGCATTTT; CDR3: CASSLQGGNQPQHF
D: .; size: .; J: TRBJ2-3; V: TRBV14; DNA: TGTGCCAGCAGCCAAGACCTTTTCTGGGCTAGCACAGATACGCAGTATTTT; CDR3: CASSQDLFWASTDTQYF
D: .; size: few; J: TRBJ1-4; V: TRBV6-1; DNA: TGTGCCAGCAGTGAAGCGCTCAGGGCAGCTAATGAAAAACTGTTTTTT; CDR3: CASSEALRAANEKLFF
D: .; size: few; J: TRBJ1-5; V: TRBV4-1; DNA: TGCGCCAGCAGCCATGACGACAGGAATCAGCCCCAGCATTTT; CDR3: CASSHDDRNQPQHF
D: .; size: .; J: TRBJ1-2; V: TRBV5-6; DNA: TGTGCCAGCAGCTTCTGGACAGTGACGGGCTACACCTTC; CDR3: CASSFWTVTGYTF
D: .; size: .; J: TRBJ1-3; V: TRBV7-2; DNA: TGTGCCAGCAGCTTATGGACGGCCTTTGGAAACACCATATATTTT; CDR3: CASSLWTAFGNTIYF
D: .; size: once; J: TRBJ1-4; V: TRBV20-1; DNA: TGCAGTGCCCTAGCGAGGGAAAAACTGTTTTTT; CDR3: CSALAREKLFF
D: TRBD1; size: .; J: TRBJ2-2; V: TRBV7-9; DNA: TGTGCCAGCAGCCCTCGGACAGGAATGAACACCGGGGAGCTGTTTTTT; CDR3: CASSPRTGMNTGELFF
D: TRBD1; size: .; J: TRBJ1-1; V: TRBV2; DNA: TGTGCCAGCAGGGGATACAGGGGCACTGAAGCTTTCTTT; CDR3: CASRGYRGTEAFF
D: TRBD1; size: .; J: TRBJ2-7; V: TRBV28; DNA: TGTGCCAGCAGCTCAATCGGGACAGGGAGCTACGAGCAGTACTTC; CDR3: CASSSIGTGSYEQYF
D: .; size: .; J: TRBJ1-2; V: TRBV4-2; DNA: TGTGCCAGCAGCCAAGTAAGGACCGCCAACTATGGCTACACCTTC; CDR3: CASSQVRTANYGYTF
D: .; size: .; J: TRBJ2-5; V: TRBV5-1; DNA: TGCGCCAGCAGCAACCGGGACGGCCTTGAAGAGACCCAGTACTTC; CDR3: CASSNRDGLEETQYF
D: .; size: .; J: TRBJ2-3; V: TRBV7-2; DNA: TGTGCCAGCAGCTCAGAAGATACGCAGTATTTT; CDR3: CASSSEDTQYF
D: .; size: .; J: TRBJ1-1; V: TRBV2; DNA: TGTGCCAGCACCGACGGCCTAAACACTGAAGCTTTCTTT; CDR3: CASTDGLNTEAFF
D: .; size: .; J: TRBJ1-2; V: TRBV19; DNA: TGTGCCAGTAGTATCGGCTTTAACTATGGCTACACCTTC; CDR3: CASSIGFNYGYTF
D: TRBD1; size: few; J: TRBJ1-4; V: TRBV7-7; DNA: TGTGCCAGCAGCCCCGTCCGACAGGGAAGGGGGGAAAAACTGTTTTTT; CDR3: CASSPVRQGRGEKLFF
D: .; size: .; J: TRBJ2-4; V: TRBV18; DNA: TGTGCCAGCTCACCGGTAGTAGGGCTAGCGAGGAACATTCAGTACTTC; CDR3: CASSPVVGLARNIQYF
D: TRBD2; size: few; J: TRBJ2-3; V: TRBV9; DNA: TGTGCCAGCAACCCTAGCGGGAGGGACACAGATACGCAGTATTTT; CDR3: CASNPSGRDTDTQYF
D: .; size: .; J: TRBJ2-2; V: TRBV14; DNA: TGTGCCAGCAGCCAACTGGGCCCAGAGAACACCGGGGAGCTGTTTTTT; CDR3: CASSQLGPENTGELFF
D: .; size: .; J: TRBJ1-3; V: TRBV6-1; DNA: TGTGCCAGCAGTGGACATCTCTCTGGAAACACCATATATTTT; CDR3: CASSGHLSGNTIYF
D: TRBD1; size: .; J: TRBJ2-5; V: TRBV7-3; DNA: TGTGCCAGCAGCTTGGGACAGGGAGAGACCCAGTACTTC; CDR3: CASSLGQGETQYF
D: .; size: few; J: TRBJ2-6; V: TRBV4-1; DNA: TGCGCCAGCAGCCGTGGAGGGGGTACTTCTGGGGCCAACGTCCTGACTTTC; CDR3: CASSRGGGTSGANVLTF
D: .; size: once; J: TRBJ2-2; V: TRBV12-2; DNA: TGTGCAAGTCGCTTAGCCCTACTGGACAGGGGACTAGCGGGAGTGAGACACGAGGACGGGGAGCTGTTTTTT; CDR3: CASRLALLDRGLAGVRHEDGELFF
D: .; size: .; J: TRBJ1-1; V: TRBV11-3; DNA: TGTGCCAGCAGCTTATTGGGGAGCACTGAAGCTTTCTTT; CDR3: CASSLLGSTEAFF
D: .; size: .; J: TRBJ1-1; V: TRBV27; DNA: TGTGCCAGCAGTCCCACCTGGCAGAGGAACACTGAAGCTTTCTTT; CDR3: CASSPTWQRNTEAFF
D: .; size: .; J: TRBJ1-5; V: TRBV10-2; DNA: TGCGCCAGCAGTGAATTAAACAGGTACTATAGCAATCAGCCCCAGCATTTT; CDR3: CASSELNRYYSNQPQHF